This TCR beta chain was sequenced during a study of post-analysis software for immune sequencing data (dated by TCRdb to between 2014 and 2017). Broadly, across the study: The recorded disease courses included relapsing-remitting, secondary progressive and progressive-relapsing multiple sclerosis, and some patients had no subtype annotation. Patient repertoires were compared against around twelve previously published healthy control repertoires from donors aged about 6 to 27 years. A subset of samples was prepared in parallel using single-end sample barcoding, then pooled and co-amplified after Illumina adapter ligation.

Study-level results and caveats: Significantly lower normalized Chao1 diversity was found in multiple sclerosis patients than in controls, suggesting substantial peripheral T-cell clonal expansion. Direct clustering with F measure showed strong co-clustering of samples prepared in the same batch, prompting a batch-effect correction. Significantly higher frequencies in patients than in controls were found for roughly five TRBV segments, including TRBV5-6, TRBV5-1 and TRBV20-1. The multiple sclerosis patient group was slightly younger than the control group.

Turning to this clonotype: Its binding antigen is unknown. Qualities for individual bases were not recorded, and no much larger clone is one base off.

Receptor libraries were prepared by PCR. Sequencing was performed on an Illumina HiSeq 2500. To reduce PCR and sequencing biases, unique molecular identifiers were built into the TCR beta cDNA libraries. Every 1 to 10 million input T cells yielded approximately 500,000 cDNA molecules, meaning each molecule approximated one T cell. Patient libraries were prepared and sequenced with the same protocol used for the earlier healthy control dataset. Samples belonging to the same batch were prepared together, multiplexed and sequenced on a shared HiSeq lane. The authors' pipeline ran thus. Raw barcoded reads were processed with MIGEC, discarding single-read molecular identifier groups before consensus assembly and CDR3 extraction. Clonotype tables were post-analysed with VDJtools, normalizing diversity by down-sampling all datasets to the smallest sample size. To correct batch-related cross-sample contamination, repertoire overlap clustering matched CDR3 amino acid sequences but not nucleotide sequences. TCRdb took the public reads, trimmed them with fastp at Q25, ran MiXCR for clone calling and kept in-frame beta chains. Entries are consolidated by CDR3 protein sequence, retaining the most common genes and DNA. The V and J calls and clone size are TCRdb's, not the authors'. The sample contains 430,000 or so distinct CDR3 sequences, 35% to 45% of them found a single time. Approximately 7.7% of the sample rests with the top ten.

Trimming removed 6 bases from V and 4 bases from J, leaving 17 bases between the germline ends. The germline V gene (reference sequence) sets CDR1 to MNHNY and CDR2 to SVGAGI. The CDR3 covers 15 residues, taking in both the cysteine and the phenylalanine. Only CDR3 DNA is held: 45 bases, read in frame from base 1. TCR beta repertoires were profiled from peripheral blood of 13 young patients with multiple sclerosis to demonstrate the VDJtools post-analysis software. The multiple sclerosis patients were children and adolescents between roughly 6 and 16 years of age. Sequences were obtained from blood. This TCR was recovered from a girl aged 2 to 10 with multiple sclerosis. The sequence joins TRBV6-6 to TRBJ2-3, and TRBD2 may be the D gene, going by 5 matching bases. DNA sequence: TGTGCCAGCAGCCAAAGTGACGCCGGGGCAGATACGCAGTATTTT. Translated, it gives CASSQSDAGADTQYF.